This T cell receptor beta chain comes out of a study of blood T cell repertoires in COVID-19. Looking at the study overall: The United States, Italy and Spain provided the acute and convalescent COVID-19 samples. T cells, B-cell-depleted T cells, or PBMCs provided the cDNA or gDNA that served as material.

The J segment lost 7 bases and the V segment lost 2 bases, leaving 5 bases of the junction unmatched. The CDR3 length is 13 residues. CDR1 and CDR2 from the germline V gene are GTSNPN and SVGIG (reference sequence). As processed by the authors: Using reference gene primer amplification, nucleated cell counts were estimated. The assay was immunoSEQ multiplex PCR, and TCRdb's table has in-frame clones only and misses some. V, J and clone size are taken as reported in that table, and D and trimming were inferred from the DNA itself. The data contain 160,000 or so clones, approximately 85% of them singletons.

The clonotype was recovered from a man aged 40-55 years with acute or convalescent COVID-19. The sequencing sample was made of peripheral blood. The V call is TRBV30, the J call TRBJ1-5; 7 nucleotides align to TRBD1. The CDR3 DNA reads TGTGCCTGGAGTCGACAGGGTGGACAGCCCCAGCATTTT. Its protein is CAWSRQGGQPQHF.